This TCR beta chain was found in a study of blood T cell repertoires in COVID-19. Germline V gene lookup returns CDR1 SEHNR and CDR2 FQNEAQ (reference sequence). The CDR3 has 15 amino acids. Unmatched junction bases numbered 5, after V lost 4 bases and J lost 3 bases. Assay used: immunoSEQ multiplex PCR; TCRdb lists only in-frame clones, some missing. Of about 250,000 clones listed, around 90% are singletons. The sequencing input was peripheral blood. The TCR comes from an elderly man with acute or convalescent COVID-19. The chain couples TRBV7-9 to TRBJ2-1, with 8 bases lining up with TRBD1. For the CDR3, the DNA is TGTGCCAGCAGCTCTCGGACAGGGAACTACAATGAGCAGTTCTTC. This gives the protein CASSSRTGNYNEQFF.